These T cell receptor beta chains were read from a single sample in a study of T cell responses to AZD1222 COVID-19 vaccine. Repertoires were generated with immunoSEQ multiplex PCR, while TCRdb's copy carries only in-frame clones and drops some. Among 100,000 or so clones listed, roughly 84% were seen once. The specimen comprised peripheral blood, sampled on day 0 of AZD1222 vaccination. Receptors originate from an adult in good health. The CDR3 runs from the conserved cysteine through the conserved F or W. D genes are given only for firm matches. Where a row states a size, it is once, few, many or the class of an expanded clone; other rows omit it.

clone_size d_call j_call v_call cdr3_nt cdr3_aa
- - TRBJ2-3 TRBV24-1 TGTGCCACCAGTGATCCAGGGACTGTGAGGCAGTATTTT CATSDPGTVRQYF
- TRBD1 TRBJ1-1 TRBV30 TGTGCCTGGAGTGACAACCTAAATCCTATGACAGGGTCGACTGAAGCTTTCTTT CAWSDNLNPMTGSTEAFF
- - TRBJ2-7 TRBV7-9 TGTGCCAGCAGCTTAGGGGGTACGGATGGCGAGCAGTACTTC CASSLGGTDGEQYF
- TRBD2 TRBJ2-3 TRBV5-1 TGCGCTACAAAAGCCGGGGCTAGCGGGCGGAGCACAGATACGCAGTATTTT CATKAGASGRSTDTQYF
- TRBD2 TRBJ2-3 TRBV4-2 TGTGCCAGCAGCCAGCTAGCGGGGTCCCCCCCAGATACGCAGTATTTT CASSQLAGSPPDTQYF
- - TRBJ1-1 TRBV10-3 TGTGCCATCAGCTTACACGGGAACACTGAAGCTTTCTTT CAISLHGNTEAFF
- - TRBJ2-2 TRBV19 TGTGCCAGTATGATTAGGACCGGGGAGCTGTTTTTT CASMIRTGELFF
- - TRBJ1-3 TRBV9 TGTGCCAGCAGCGTAGACACAGGGTTTGGACCTAGAGCTTCTGGAAACACCATATATTTT CASSVDTGFGPRASGNTIYF
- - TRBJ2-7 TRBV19 TGTGCCAGTAGTCGGGGGAGAGGGGCCTACGAGCAGTACTTC CASSRGRGAYEQYF
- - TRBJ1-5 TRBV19 TGTGCCAGTCGCGTTGGGGGACTGAACAATCAGCCCCAGCATTTT CASRVGGLNNQPQHF
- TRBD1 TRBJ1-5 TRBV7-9 TGTGCCAGCAGCGGCAGGGGGATGGGCAATCAGCCCCAGCATTTT CASSGRGMGNQPQHF
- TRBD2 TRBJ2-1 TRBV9 TGTGCCAGCAGCCGACTAGCGGGGGGGCGATTTTTCAATGAGCAGTTCTTC CASSRLAGGRFFNEQFF
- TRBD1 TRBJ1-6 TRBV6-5 TGTGCCAGCAGTTACGACAGGGGAGATTTTTCACCCCTCCACTTT CASSYDRGDFSPLHF
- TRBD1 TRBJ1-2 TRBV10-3 TGTGCCATCAGTGACGCCGGGACAGAAGGAACTGTCTATGGCTACACCTTC CAISDAGTEGTVYGYTF
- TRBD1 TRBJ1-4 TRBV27 TGTGCCACCTCCTTGGAAACAGGGGGCGATTTTTCTGCAAAACTGTTTTTT CATSLETGGDFSAKLFF
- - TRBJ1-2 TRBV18 TGTGCCAGCTCACCCGGAGGGTCCAACTATGGCTACACCTTC CASSPGGSNYGYTF
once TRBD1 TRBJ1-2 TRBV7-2 TGTGCCAGCAGCGTGACAGGGGCGGGATTCTATGGCTACACCTTC CASSVTGAGFYGYTF
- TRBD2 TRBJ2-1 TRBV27 TGTGCCAGCAGTTCTCTAGCGGGGCCCCGGGATGAGCAGTTCTTC CASSSLAGPRDEQFF
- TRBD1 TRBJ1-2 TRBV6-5 TGTGCCAGCAGCCCCGGACAGGGGGTTGGCTACACCTTC CASSPGQGVGYTF
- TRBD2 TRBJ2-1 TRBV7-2 TGTGCCAGCAGCTTAGAGAGGCGGGGGGCCGACAATGAGCAGTTCTTC CASSLERRGADNEQFF
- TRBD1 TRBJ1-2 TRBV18 TGTGCCAGCTCACGTGACAGGGGTTCGGGCTATGGCTACACCTTC CASSRDRGSGYGYTF
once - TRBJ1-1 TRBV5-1 TGCGCCAGCAGCTTGGCGGGCAGGGTATATAGATCGGACACTGAAGCTTTCTTT CASSLAGRVYRSDTEAFF